The T cell receptor (beta chain) under discussion was sequenced for a study of a mutant IDH1 vaccine in newly diagnosed glioma. Looking at the study overall: Vaccination of patients was performed eight times, in weeks 1, 3, 5, 7, 11, 15, 19 and 23. Most had both radiotherapy and temozolomide beforehand; others had only one. Overall study findings and caveats: Apparently unrelated to pseudoprogression were changes in the top peripheral T cell clonotypes.

Profiling relied on immunoSEQ multiplex PCR, and the TCRdb table lists in-frame clones only, not all of them. The repertoire holds 25,000 to 35,000 clones, with 70% to 90% as singletons. As for time point: week 23, last vaccination. In the vaccine, a single dose held 300 ug of the mutant IDH1 20-mer peptide, along with topical imiquimod. About this clone: Its antigen is still unknown.

The CDR3 is 13 residues long. The J segment lost 3 bases and the V segment lost 4 bases, leaving 2 bases of the junction unmatched. CDR1 is MNHNS, CDR2 SASEGT, per germline. The source is a man aged 35-49 years with glioma. The sequences come from PBMCs, collected from a glioma patient whose treatment included an IDH1 peptide vaccine. The J gene is TRBJ1-1, the V gene TRBV6-1; 7 nucleotides line up with TRBD1. CDR3 DNA: TGTGCCAGCAGTGGAACAGGGGACACTGAAGCTTTCTTT. It is translated as CASSGTGDTEAFF.